The sequence of this T cell receptor (beta chain) was determined in a study of T cells in Graves' hyperthyroidism and ophthalmopathy. Study-level background: Upon initial diagnosis and before any treatment, peripheral blood was collected.

The study, taken as a whole, reports: Most expanded thyroid clonotypes above 0.001 recurred in blood.

Each person with ophthalmopathy scored at least 3 on the Clinical Activity Score, reached NOSPECS grade 4 or higher, and had been ill under 3 months. This clonotype was seen repeatedly, ten times or more. As yet, its antigen is unknown. The CDR3 regions of TCR beta were amplified from RNA transcripts. First-round RT-PCR with HTBI primers amplified the TCR CDR3 region. Each CDR3 protein is one row after TCRdb ran MiXCR on the multiplex PCR reads. Found here are hundreds of thousands of distinct CDR3 sequences, roughly 18% of them singletons; the top ten hold 39%. This TCR derives from a man aged 50-59 years with Graves' ophthalmopathy. Sequences were obtained from blood.

The CDR3 DNA sequence: TGTGCCAGCAGACCCCTTACAGGGCCGCTGGAGACCCAGTACTTC. Its translation: CASRPLTGPLETQYF. The rearrangement links TRBV28 to TRBJ2-5; maybe TRBD1 (6 bases). The V gene lost 6 bases and the J gene lost 5 bases, with 19 bases spanning the gap. The CDR3 extends over 15 amino acids. Germline CDR1 is MDHEN and CDR2 is SYDVKM.